The 6 T cell receptor beta chains listed next were all sequenced from one sample in a study. One entry per CDR3 protein results from TCRdb running MiXCR on the 5' RACE reads. Altogether 30,000 to 40,000 distinct CDR3 sequences are present, roughly 24% being singletons, with the ten largest covering about 3.7%. Material: naive CD4+ T cells sorted from a lymph node. Sample subset: naive CD4+ T cells, CD4+CD45RA+CD25-. Receptors originate from a female donor with breast cancer.

As concerns this clonotype: One base away lies a much larger clone, so this may be a sequencing read error. The rearrangement joins TRBV27 to TRBJ1-2; a possible D gene is TRBD1 (5 bases). Germline lookup yields CDR1 MNHEY and CDR2 SMNVEV (reference sequence). The ends were cut back, 7 bases at V and 10 bases at J, with 22 bases in the middle. There are 14 residues in the CDR3. The CDR3 nucleotides are TGTGCCAGCACCCCGGGGCCGACCCAAGGTGACTACACCTTC. Translating it yields CASTPGPTQGDYTF.

The rearrangement joins TRBV5-1 to TRBJ2-1, with TRBD2 matching 12 bases. CDR1 is SGHRS, CDR2 YFSETQ, per germline. V lost 0 bases, J lost 6 bases, and 1 base stayed unmatched. This CDR3 region has 15 residues. CDR3: CASSLGLAGVNEQFF. The DNA for the CDR3 is TGCGCCAGCAGCTTGGGACTAGCGGGAGTCAATGAGCAGTTCTTC.

The rearrangement joins TRBV11-2 to TRBJ2-7; no clear D gene. Germline CDR1 and CDR2: SGHAT and FQNNGV. With 1 base removed from V and 2 bases from J, the gap between germline ends came to 9 bases. The CDR3 has 14 amino acids. This CDR3 is CASSLVQKAYEQYF. The CDR3 DNA reads TGTGCCAGCAGCTTAGTCCAGAAGGCCTACGAGCAGTACTTC.

V and J are TRBV7-2 and TRBJ2-5; D is ambiguous. Germline V gene sequence: CDR1 SGHTA, CDR2 FQGNSA. This CDR3 is built from 14 residues. Trimming pared 1 base from V and 3 bases from J, leaving 9 bases between. The CDR3 is CASSLEASEETQYF. The CDR3 DNA reads TGTGCCAGCAGCTTAGAGGCTAGTGAAGAGACCCAGTACTTC.

J is TRBJ2-3 and V is TRBV27; tentative D call: TRBD1 (5 bases). This CDR3 comprises 16 residues. Germline assignment: CDR1 MNHEY and CDR2 SMNVEV (reference sequence). Between the trimmed V and J ends, which lost 2 bases and 0 bases, there was a span of 12 bases. DNA for the CDR3: TGTGCCAGCAGTTTAGCTACAGGAGCGAGCACAGATACGCAGTATTTT. Protein sequence: CASSLATGASTDTQYF.

This clonotype has ten or more counts. The chain uses TRBV11-1 and TRBJ2-5; D uncertain. Trimming pared 2 bases from V and 2 bases from J, leaving 6 bases between. This CDR3 is built from 13 residues. Germline CDR1 is SGHAT and CDR2 is FQDESV (reference sequence). The CDR3 nucleotides read TGTGCCAGCAGCTTACTACCTCAAGAGACCCAGTACTTC. Translated, it gives CASSLLPQETQYF. Full variable domain (missing parts from reference TRBV11-1 and TRBJ2-5): EAEVAQSPRYKITEKSQAVAFWCDPISGHATLYWYRQILGQGPELLVQFQDESVVDDSQLPKDRFSAERLKGVDSTLKIQPAELGDSAMYLCASSLLPQETQYFGPGTRLLVL.